The rows below give T cell receptor beta chains drawn from one sample of a study of blood T cell repertoires in COVID-19. Assay: immunoSEQ multiplex PCR; the TCRdb copy retains only in-frame clones and omits some. The table records about 64,000 clones, about nine tenths of them present only once. What was sequenced was peripheral blood. Receptor source: a man aged 50 to 59 with active COVID-19. Both conserved end residues are part of each CDR3. The D gene is left open where the match is weak. Clone size is not always given. Where it is, it says once, few, many or a class for expanded clones.

V	J	D	size	DNA	CDR3
TRBV7-6	TRBJ2-1	TRBD2	.	TGTGCCAGCAGCTTCGCACCTAGCGGGGGGGCCGGGGAGCAGTTCTTC	CASSFAPSGGAGEQFF
TRBV6-5	TRBJ2-7	TRBD2	.	TGTGCCAGCAGGGGTCTAGCGGGGGAGCTCTACGAGCAGTACTTC	CASRGLAGELYEQYF
TRBV6-6	TRBJ2-6	TRBD1	.	TGTGCCAGCGGAACAGGGGGGGTCCTGACTTTC	CASGTGGVLTF
TRBV7-9	TRBJ1-1	.	few	TGTGCCAGCAGCTTAGGGGGAGGGGTCGCTGAAGCTTTCTTT	CASSLGGGVAEAFF
TRBV7-9	TRBJ2-3	TRBD2	many	TGTGCCAGCAGCCCCGGACTAGTGGGCACAGATACGCAGTATTTT	CASSPGLVGTDTQYF
TRBV6-6	TRBJ1-1	TRBD1	.	TGTGCCAGCAGTACACCCCAGGGGGGGAACACTGAAGCTTTCTTT	CASSTPQGGNTEAFF
TRBV7-8	TRBJ1-5	.	.	TGTGCCAGCAGCCTGGGGTCGACAGCTAATCAGCCCCAGCATTTT	CASSLGSTANQPQHF
TRBV28	TRBJ2-6	.	.	TGTGCCAGCAGTTTAGGTCTAGTTCGCACTGGGGCCAACGTCCTGACTTTC	CASSLGLVRTGANVLTF
TRBV5-1	TRBJ1-2	TRBD1	.	TGCGCCAGCAGCTTACAGGGGGGGGCTGATGGCTACACCTTC	CASSLQGGADGYTF
TRBV9	TRBJ2-7	.	.	TGTGCCAGCAGCGTATCGGGGGGCTCCGGCGAGCAGTACTTC	CASSVSGGSGEQYF
TRBV5-4	TRBJ2-3	.	.	TGTGCCAGCAGGGCTCGAGATACGCAGTATTTT	CASRARDTQYF
TRBV25-1	TRBJ2-3	.	.	TGTGCCAGCAGTAAACGGACAGACACAGATACGCAGTATTTT	CASSKRTDTDTQYF
TRBV7-8	TRBJ2-3	TRBD1	.	TGTGCCAGCAGCCGGGACAGGGATTCGGTAGATACGCAGTATTTT	CASSRDRDSVDTQYF
TRBV4-2	TRBJ2-1	.	.	TGTGCCAGCAGCCAAATTAGTAATGAGCAGTTCTTC	CASSQISNEQFF
TRBV5-1	TRBJ1-4	.	.	TGCGCCAGCAGCACGGGGGGGTGGAATGAAAAACTGTTTTTT	CASSTGGWNEKLFF
TRBV6-5	TRBJ2-7	TRBD2	.	TGTGCCAGCAGTTTCCTAGCGGGGCCCTACGAGCAGTACTTC	CASSFLAGPYEQYF